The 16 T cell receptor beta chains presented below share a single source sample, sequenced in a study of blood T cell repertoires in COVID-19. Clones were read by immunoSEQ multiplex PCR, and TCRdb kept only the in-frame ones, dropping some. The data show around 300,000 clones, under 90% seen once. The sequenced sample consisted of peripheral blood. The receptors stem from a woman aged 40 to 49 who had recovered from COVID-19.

The DNA of the CDR3 is TGCGCCAGCAGCTTGGACACAGGGGCCAATCAGCCCCAGCATTTT. This translates into CASSLDTGANQPQHF. The chain combines TRBV5-1 with TRBJ1-5, with 7 bases lining up with TRBD1. The CDR3 length is 15 residues. Germline CDR1 and CDR2: SGHRS and YFSETQ. J gave up 3 bases and V 0 bases, and 3 bases lay outside the gene matches.

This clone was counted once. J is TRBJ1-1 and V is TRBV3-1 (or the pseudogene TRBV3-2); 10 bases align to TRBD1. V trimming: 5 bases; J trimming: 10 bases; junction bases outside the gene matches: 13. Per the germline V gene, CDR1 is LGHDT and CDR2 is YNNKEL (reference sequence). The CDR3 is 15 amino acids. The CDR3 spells CASSSTTGGNLVAFF. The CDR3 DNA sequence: TGTGCCAGCAGCTCGACGACAGGGGGCAACTTAGTAGCTTTCTTT.

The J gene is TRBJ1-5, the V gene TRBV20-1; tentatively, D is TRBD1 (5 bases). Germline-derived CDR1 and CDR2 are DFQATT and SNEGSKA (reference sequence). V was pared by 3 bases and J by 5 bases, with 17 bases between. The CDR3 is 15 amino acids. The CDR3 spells CSASFGGYADQPQHF. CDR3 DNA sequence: TGCAGTGCTAGTTTCGGGGGATATGCGGATCAGCCCCAGCATTTT.

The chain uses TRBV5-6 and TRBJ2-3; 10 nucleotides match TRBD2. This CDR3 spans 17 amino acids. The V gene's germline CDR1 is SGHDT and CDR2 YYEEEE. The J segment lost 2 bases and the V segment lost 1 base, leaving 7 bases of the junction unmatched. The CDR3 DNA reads TGTGCCAGCAGCTTGAAAACTAGCGGGACCCCCACAGATACGCAGTATTTT. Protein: CASSLKTSGTPTDTQYF.

CDR3 bases: TGTGCCAGCAATCATGGAATTACGCGGACCGGGGAGCTGTTTTTT. Translating gives CASNHGITRTGELFF. J is TRBJ2-2 and V is TRBV5-5; D remains unclear. The germline V gene encodes CDR1 SGHKS and CDR2 YYEKEE (reference sequence). This CDR3 has 15 residues. Trimming took off 6 bases at V and 5 bases at J, with 17 bases between the two ends.

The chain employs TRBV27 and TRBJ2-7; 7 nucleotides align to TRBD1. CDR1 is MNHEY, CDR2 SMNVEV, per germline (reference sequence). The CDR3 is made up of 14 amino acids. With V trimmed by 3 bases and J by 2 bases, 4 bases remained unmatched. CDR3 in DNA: TGTGCCAGCAGTTTTACCGGGACAGCCTACGAGCAGTACTTC. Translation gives CASSFTGTAYEQYF.

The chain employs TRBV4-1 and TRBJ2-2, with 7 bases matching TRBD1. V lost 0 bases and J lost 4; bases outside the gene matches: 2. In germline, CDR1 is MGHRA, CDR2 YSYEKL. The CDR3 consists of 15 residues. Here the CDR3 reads CASSQDRGLTGELFF. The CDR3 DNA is TGCGCCAGCAGCCAAGATAGGGGGCTCACCGGGGAGCTGTTTTTT.

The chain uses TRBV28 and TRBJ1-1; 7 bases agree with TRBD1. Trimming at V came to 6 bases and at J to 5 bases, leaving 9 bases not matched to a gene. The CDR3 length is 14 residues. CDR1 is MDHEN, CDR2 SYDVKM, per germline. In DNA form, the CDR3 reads TGTGCCAGCAGCCCCGGGACAGTCCTGACTGAAGCTTTCTTT. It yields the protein CASSPGTVLTEAFF.

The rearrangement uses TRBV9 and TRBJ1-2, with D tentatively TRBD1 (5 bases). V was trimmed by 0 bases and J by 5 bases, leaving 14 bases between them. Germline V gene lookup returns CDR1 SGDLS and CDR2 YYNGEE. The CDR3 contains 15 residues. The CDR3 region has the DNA TGTGCCAGCAGCGTAGGGAGAGGAGGGGTATATGGCTACACCTTC. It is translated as CASSVGRGGVYGYTF.

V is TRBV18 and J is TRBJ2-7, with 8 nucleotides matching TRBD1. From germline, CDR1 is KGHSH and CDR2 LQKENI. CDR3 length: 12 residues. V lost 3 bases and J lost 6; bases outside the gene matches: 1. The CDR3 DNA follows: TGTGCCAGCTCACCCGACAGGGGCGAGCAGTACTTC. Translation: CASSPDRGEQYF.

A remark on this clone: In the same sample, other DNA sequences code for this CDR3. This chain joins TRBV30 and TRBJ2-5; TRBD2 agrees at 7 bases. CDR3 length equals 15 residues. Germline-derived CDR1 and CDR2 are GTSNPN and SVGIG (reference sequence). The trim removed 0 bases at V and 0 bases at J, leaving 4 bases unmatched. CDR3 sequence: CAWSVGLADQETQYF. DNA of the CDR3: TGTGCCTGGAGTGTTGGGCTAGCGGACCAAGAGACCCAGTACTTC. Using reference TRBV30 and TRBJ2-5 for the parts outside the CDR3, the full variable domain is SQTIHQWPATLVQPVGSPLSLECTVEGTSNPNLYWYRQAAGRGLQLLFYSVGIGQISSEVPQNLSASRPQDRQFILSSKKLLLSDSGFYLCAWSVGLADQETQYFGPGTRLLVL.

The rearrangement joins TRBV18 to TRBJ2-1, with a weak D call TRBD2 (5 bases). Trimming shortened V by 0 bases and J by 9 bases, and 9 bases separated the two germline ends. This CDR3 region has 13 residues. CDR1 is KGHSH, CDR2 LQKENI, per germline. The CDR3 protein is CASSPPVRAEQFF. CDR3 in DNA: TGTGCCAGCTCACCACCGGTGCGGGCTGAGCAGTTCTTC. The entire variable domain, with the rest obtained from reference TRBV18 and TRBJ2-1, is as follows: NAGVMQNPRHLVRRRGQEARLRCSPMKGHSHVYWYRQLPEEGLKFMVYLQKENIIDESGMPKERFSAEFPKEGPSILRIQQVVRGDSAAYFCASSPPVRAEQFFGPGTRLTVL.

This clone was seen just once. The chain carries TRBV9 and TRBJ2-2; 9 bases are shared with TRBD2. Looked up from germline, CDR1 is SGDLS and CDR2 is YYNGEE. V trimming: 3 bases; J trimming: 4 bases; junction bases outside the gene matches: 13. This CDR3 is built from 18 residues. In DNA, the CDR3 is TGTGCCAGCAGCGGCCGGACGCTAAGGACTAGCGCCACCGGGGAGCTGTTTTTT. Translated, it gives CASSGRTLRTSATGELFF.

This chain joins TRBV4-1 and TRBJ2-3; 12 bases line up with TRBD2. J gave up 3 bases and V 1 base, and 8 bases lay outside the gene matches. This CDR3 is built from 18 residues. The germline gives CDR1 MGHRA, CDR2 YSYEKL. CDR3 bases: TGCGCCAGCAGCCAAGTCATCGCCGGGACTAGCGGGACAGATACGCAGTATTTT. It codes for CASSQVIAGTSGTDTQYF.

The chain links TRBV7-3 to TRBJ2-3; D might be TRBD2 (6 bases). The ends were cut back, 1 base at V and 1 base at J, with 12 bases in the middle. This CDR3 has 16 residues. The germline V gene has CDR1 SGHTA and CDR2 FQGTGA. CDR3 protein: CASSLNGGKGTDTQYF. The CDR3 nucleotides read TGTGCCAGCAGCTTAAACGGCGGGAAGGGCACAGATACGCAGTATTTT. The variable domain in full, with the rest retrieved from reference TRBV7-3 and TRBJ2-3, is GAGVSQTPSNKVTEKGKYVELRCDPISGHTALYWYRQSLGQGPEFLIYFQGTGAADDSGLPNDRFFAVRPEGSVSTLKIQRTERGDSAVYLCASSLNGGKGTDTQYFGPGTRLTVL.

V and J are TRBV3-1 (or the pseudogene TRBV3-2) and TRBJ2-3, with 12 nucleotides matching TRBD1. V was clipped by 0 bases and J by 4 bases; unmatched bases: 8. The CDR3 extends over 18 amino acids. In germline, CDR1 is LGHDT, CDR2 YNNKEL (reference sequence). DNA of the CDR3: TGTGCCAGCAGCCAAGATTCCGGGACAGGGGGCAGGTCAGATACGCAGTATTTT. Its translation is CASSQDSGTGGRSDTQYF.